These 7 T cell receptor beta chains were sequenced from one sample in a study of blood T cell repertoires in COVID-19. Data came from immunoSEQ multiplex PCR; TCRdb stores just in-frame clones and leaves some out. The sample holds approximately 41,000 clones, about 87% seen once. Input material: peripheral blood. These receptors originate from a woman between 40 and 55 years old with acute or convalescent COVID-19.

The V and J genes are TRBV7-9 and TRBJ2-7; 10 nucleotides match TRBD2. The CDR3 has 16 amino acids. V lost 4 bases and J lost 2; bases outside the gene matches: 8. CDR1 is SEHNR, CDR2 FQNEAQ, per germline (reference sequence). The CDR3 sequence is CASSSTLLAGPYEQYF. The CDR3 coding sequence is TGTGCCAGCAGCTCGACCCTACTAGCGGGACCCTACGAGCAGTACTTC. The full variable domain, rest sourced from reference TRBV7-9 and TRBJ2-7, is DTGVSQNPRHKITKRGQNVTFRCDPISEHNRLYWYRQTLGQGPEFLTYFQNEAQLEKSRLLSDRFSAERPKGSFSTLEIQRTEQGDSAMYLCASSSTLLAGPYEQYFGPGTRLTVT.

The gene calls are TRBV10-3 and TRBJ1-5, with 8 bases lining up with TRBD1. V lost 7 bases to trimming and J lost 5 bases; unmatched junction nucleotides: 4. The CDR3 runs 13 residues. The germline V gene encodes CDR1 ENHRY and CDR2 SYGVKD. CDR3 sequence reads: CAITRGRDQPQHF. In nucleotides, the CDR3 is TGTGCCATCACCAGGGGGCGCGATCAGCCCCAGCATTTT.

The V call is TRBV9, the J call TRBJ2-3; 10 bases map to TRBD2. With V trimmed by 0 bases and J by 6 bases, 4 bases remained unmatched. The CDR3 length is 15 residues. CDR1 and CDR2 (germline): SGDLS, YYNGEE. This CDR3 reads CASSVEGLAPDTQYF. The CDR3 nucleotides are TGTGCCAGCAGCGTAGAGGGACTAGCGCCCGATACGCAGTATTTT. Drawing the rest from reference TRBV9 and TRBJ2-3, the complete variable domain is DSGVTQTPKHLITATGQRVTLRCSPRSGDLSVYWYQQSLDQGLQFLIQYYNGEERAKGNILERFSAQQFPDLHSELNLSSLELGDSALYFCASSVEGLAPDTQYFGPGTRLTVL.

This clone was counted a few times. In DNA, the CDR3 is TGCGCACACAGCTCCTACAATGAGCAGTTCTTC. This encodes CAHSSYNEQFF. V usage is TRBV20-1 and J usage is TRBJ2-1; D unclear. The CDR3 sequence is 11 residues long. CDR1 and CDR2 from the germline V gene are DFQATT and SNEGSKA (reference sequence).

The rearrangement links TRBV11-2 to TRBJ2-7; 9 positions agree with TRBD2. This CDR3 is built from 17 residues. With V trimmed by 5 bases and J by 2 bases, 13 bases remained unmatched. Germline loops: CDR1 SGHAT, CDR2 FQNNGV. This CDR3 is CASSLHLIAGEPYEQYF. CDR3 nucleotide sequence: TGTGCCAGCAGCCTACACCTAATAGCGGGAGAACCCTACGAGCAGTACTTC. Full variable domain (outside the CDR3, taken from reference TRBV11-2 and TRBJ2-7): EAGVAQSPRYKIIEKRQSVAFWCNPISGHATLYWYQQILGQGPKLLIQFQNNGVVDDSQLPKDRFSAERLKGVDSTLKIQPAKLEDSAVYLCASSLHLIAGEPYEQYFGPGTRLTVT.

The CDR3 nucleotides read TGTGCCAGCAGCTTGCGGGGGGGAACAGATACGCAGTATTTT. This codes for CASSLRGGTDTQYF. The rearrangement links TRBV5-4 to TRBJ2-3, with 8 bases that match TRBD2. The CDR3 is made up of 14 amino acids. Per germline, CDR1 SGHNT and CDR2 YYREEE (reference sequence). With V trimmed by 1 base and J by 3 bases, 1 base remained unmatched.

This chain links TRBV28 with TRBJ2-3; D gene ambiguous. The CDR3 loop spans 16 amino acids. V dropped 0 bases and J dropped 0 bases, with 10 bases sitting between them. Germline lookup yields CDR1 MDHEN and CDR2 SYDVKM. The CDR3 is CASSLWGDPSTDTQYF. CDR3 DNA: TGTGCCAGCAGTTTATGGGGCGATCCGAGCACAGATACGCAGTATTTT. The variable domain in full, with the rest retrieved from reference TRBV28 and TRBJ2-3, is DVKVTQSSRYLVKRTGEKVFLECVQDMDHENMFWYRQDPGLGLRLIYFSYDVKMKEKGDIPEGYSVSREKKERFSLILESASTNQTSMYLCASSLWGDPSTDTQYFGPGTRLTVL.